This T cell receptor beta chain was identified in a study of T cells in Graves' hyperthyroidism and ophthalmopathy. Template material for amplifying TCR beta CDR3 regions consisted of RNA transcripts. The HTBI primer set was used in a first-round RT-PCR of the TCR CDR3. Via MiXCR, TCRdb re-called the multiplex PCR reads, giving one row per CDR3 protein. The table shows 500,000 to 800,000 distinct CDR3 sequences, with 45% occurring only once. Study results and caveats: The authors' 13 V-J model separated ophthalmopathy from stable hyperthyroidism. The model forecast ophthalmopathy, anticipating it by a median around 6.4 months before onset. Also found in blood were most expanded thyroid clonotypes above 0.001.

This clonotype was picked up a small number of times. The antigen is not known. With 6 bases removed from V and 1 base from J, the gap between germline ends came to 5 bases. The CDR3 runs 11 residues. CDR1 is SGHRS, CDR2 YFSETQ, per germline. This TCR came from an adult man with Graves' disease, either hyperthyroidism or ophthalmopathy (not recorded which). Sequencing was performed on peripheral blood or thyroid tissue (not recorded which). The chain joins TRBV5-1 to TRBJ2-7; D remains ambiguous. CDR3 in amino acids: CASKDSYEQYF. The CDR3 nucleotides are TGCGCCAGCAAGGATTCCTACGAGCAGTACTTC.